The source of this TCR beta chain is a study of cytomegalovirus exposure and HLA in healthy donors (dated by TCRdb to about 2017). About the full investigation: An earlier analysis of roughly 500 of the donors reported under 300 Gb of sequence data and 90 million to 120 million unique TCR beta sequences obtained from roughly 170 million T cells. About 310 gigabases of sequencing data and around 87 million unique TCR sequences were included in an early release covering over 600 HLA-typed donors. Among the 398 genotyped donors, 81% belonged to the genetic ancestry cluster associated with self-reported Caucasian donors. The study was designed to test whether signatures of past pathogen exposure could be identified by cataloging public T cell receptors. The study used immunosequencing to profile the T cell repertoires of approximately 630 subjects and linked those repertoires to cytomegalovirus serostatus. A separate validation cohort of roughly 130 different subjects was used in addition to the 666-subject first cohort. The study combined high-throughput TCR immunosequencing, statistical association of individual TCRs with disease status, and machine learning to predict cytomegalovirus infection status. A later analysis re-examined previously published TCR beta repertoires from just over 650 donors and added high-resolution HLA genotyping to investigate patterns of TCR occurrence. Rather than drawing on any new phenotypic data, the later analysis identified candidate immune exposures from TCR beta sequences and the way those sequences occurred across donors. To decide whether each TCR beta V gene segment behaved as functional or pseudogenic, an earlier analysis of approximately 600 of the donors relied on high-throughput TCR beta sequencing. Donor age, sex, ethnicity and CMV serostatus were compiled alongside the repertoire data. A later genetic analysis took genome-wide SNP genotypes for 398 of the 666 donors and used that subset as a discovery cohort. Every repertoire in the discovery cohort had been generated on one and the same sequencing platform. Class I and class II HLA loci were covered by the typing at four-digit resolution. The number of donors typed differed by locus, with roughly 620-640 for A, B, C, DRB1 and DQB1, roughly 520 for DQA1, approximately 580 for DPA1, and approximately 470 for DPB1. Roughly five DR-DQ haplotypes were handled as single units for association and clustering because linkage in the cohort was strong. Among some 400 genotyped donors of the cohort, an average of roughly 240,000 unique TCR beta nucleotide sequences were sequenced per donor, around a sixth of them non-productive.

CDR3 length: 16 amino acids, cysteine to phenylalanine. The read is trimmed to its CDR3 DNA, 48 bases read in frame from base 1. CDR1 and CDR2 (SGHNT, YYREEE) derive from the germline V gene (reference sequence). Clipping removes 2 bases from V and 4 bases from J, with 8 as the unmatched junction base count. Library preparation used the immunoSEQ multiplex PCR assay. A mixture of 60 forward primers for TCR Vbeta segments and 13 reverse primers for TCR Jbeta segments was used in the multiplex PCR. The CDR3 region of rearranged TCR beta genes was amplified from genomic DNA by a multiplex PCR assay. Amplified TCR beta libraries were sequenced as 87-base-pair reads on the Illumina HiSeq System. The paper's processing steps were these. A later analysis tallied about 77 million unique TCR beta chains across the 650 to 750 repertoires, and about 10 million of those chains were shared by two or more donors. A nearest-neighbor algorithm error-corrected the raw reads and collapsed the reads into unique sequences, merging closely related sequences to remove PCR and sequencing errors. Alignment of CDR3 sequences to IMGT reference sequences was used to assign V, D and J gene segments. For a sequence to be retained, at least a six-nucleotide match to both a V gene segment and a J gene segment was required. Rearrangements were called productive when the CDR3 lacked stop codons and stayed in frame with V and J; all others were non-productive. CDR3 was defined according to IMGT convention as the region running from the second conserved V-encoded cysteine to the conserved J-encoded phenylalanine. The earlier analysis of 500 to 750 of the donors excluded any sequence lacking an unambiguous match to a single V gene segment. An earlier analysis of fewer than 750 of the donors called V segments functional above 56.7% productive rearrangements and segregating when the between-donor standard deviation exceeded 5%. A statistical classification framework was built to diagnose cytomegalovirus status from the catalog of TCR beta chain sequences. A later analysis assigned V and J genes by comparing TCR nucleotide sequences with IMGT/GENE-DB human TR gene sequences. The TCRdist pipeline was used in a later analysis to assign CDR3 sequences and most-parsimonious VDJ recombination scenarios. A later analysis defined each TCR beta chain by its CDR3 amino acid sequence plus V-gene family, and excluded reads lacking a unique V-gene family. To address suspected cross-contamination and a sequencing artifact, a later analysis removed 592 highly shared, low-generation-probability nucleotide sequences. For each public chain, a later analysis derived a clonal expansion index from normalized ranks of inferred template counts within each repertoire. A later analysis computed generation probabilities with a VDJ recombination model fitted to out-of-frame rearrangements, and checked the results against IGoR. A later analysis scored TCR-TCR, TCR-HLA and TCR-CMV co-occurrence with hypergeometric tests, applying a repertoire-size bias correction to TCR pairs. A later analysis estimated false discovery rates by permuting HLA or CMV assignments 20 times. In a later analysis, co-occurring TCRs were grouped with DBSCAN, and TCRdist sequence similarity was added when clustering was performed within HLA-allele-positive subsets. Co-occurrence clustering excluded repertoires with fewer than 30,000 or more than 120,000 public chains, plus five with anomalous nucleotide sharing. TCRdb re-hosts the immuneACCESS table, in-frame sequences only. Its copies lack some clones; in the studies checked, an unresolved V gene accounts for under half of them, and the cause for the rest is not known. V, J and clone size are taken as reported in that table, and D and trimming were inferred from the DNA itself. This sample holds 99,000 or so clones; over 75% were observed only once. 6.5% to 8.5% of the sample is held by the ten biggest clonotypes.

Paper-wide results and their limitations: In a later analysis, most CMV-associated TCR beta chains were found to appear HLA-restricted, with HLA associations seemingly driven largely by CMV exposure. A further reported finding was that TCR beta sequences accurately predicted the HLA-A and HLA-B alleles for most subjects in the first cohort. A later analysis reported that several top co-occurrence clusters appeared linked to parvovirus B19, influenza, CMV and Epstein-Barr virus. Correlated functional status among segregating V segments might be attributable to linkage disequilibrium, but an unknown experimental factor could not be ruled out. Specific HLA alleles were associated with over 15,000 TCR beta sequences at a false discovery rate of 0.05 in a later analysis. The study gave a list of under 200 TCR beta chains associated with cytomegalovirus. In a later analysis, HLA-associated TCR beta chains showed more clonal expansion and lower generation probabilities than non-associated chains that were equally common. Assigning TCR associations to individual alleles was difficult when HLA alleles, especially DR and DQ, strongly co-occurred. A later analysis found that TCR association rates varied across HLA loci, with DRB1 alleles showing the most associated TCRs and HLA-C alleles the fewest. CMV serostatus was the only immune exposure information available for the cohort. The earlier analysis of fewer than 750 of the donors excluded fewer than 20 rarely observed V segments, including chromosome 9 orphons, because counts were too low. In an earlier analysis of some 540 of the donors, most TCR beta V segments appeared in productive rearrangements about 87% or about 30% of the time, broadly matching IMGT annotations. A few of the identified cytomegalovirus-associated TCR beta chains were confirmed in vitro to be specific for cytomegalovirus antigens. Most TCR sequences were observed very rarely across donors, whereas some public TCRs were present in many individuals. The sequencing pipeline was judged likely to have produced a cluster of highly shared sequence variants as a technical artifact. Sequencing depth was assumed to be roughly uniform across donors in the presence/absence analyses, though that assumption may not hold. The classifier was reported to diagnose cytomegalovirus status with high specificity and sensitivity in both the original cohort and the validation cohort. In a later genetic analysis, fewer N-insertions in productive TCRs were reported among donors in an Asian-associated ancestry cluster than the approximately 670-donor mean. The cohort was sequenced for TCR beta chains only, and without alpha or paired-chain data the features that could be detected were limited. The authors suggested that the approach could potentially be extended to other disease states and immunological phenotypes. An association between a missense DCLRE1C variant and V-gene and J-gene trimming of TCR beta chains was found in a later genetic analysis and replicated in an independent cohort. Because the 87-base-pair reads could not distinguish some IMGT-functional V segments, including TRBV6-2 and TRBV6-3, those segments were excluded. Because HLA typing was missing for some donors at each locus, association tests included only the typed subset.

The cohort was made up of roughly 670 healthy bone marrow donors. Cohort members were all nominally healthy when sampled, although unrecorded immune exposures were likely present. The donor was CMV seropositive and belonged to the group of 250 to 300 seropositive cohort members. A peripheral blood sample was provided by each donor, and peripheral blood mononuclear cells were used for TCR beta sequencing. The Qiagen DNeasy Blood Extraction Kit was used to extract genomic DNA from the blood cell samples. The count of this clone is one. Its antigen target is currently unknown. The input lacks base qualities; no much larger clone sits a single base away.

Recombination linked TRBV5-4 to TRBJ2-7, with 11 central nucleotides matching TRBD2. The source is a man aged 25 to 40 in good health and CMV-seropositive. Specimen: PBMCs. Read as DNA, the sequence is TGTGCCAGCAGCTTCTCTAGCGGGGGGTTGGTGTACGAGCAGTACTTC. The encoded protein is CASSFSSGGLVYEQYF.